This T cell receptor beta chain was recovered during a study of T cell changes during pregnancy in multiple sclerosis. Assay used: immunoSEQ multiplex PCR; TCRdb lists only in-frame clones, some missing. Of about 99,000 clones listed, approximately 94% are singletons. This clone came up a few times. From germline, CDR1 is SQVTM and CDR2 ANQGSEA. V was cut by 4 bases and J by 8 bases, with 6 bases left in between. The CDR3 is 10 residues long. The specimen was peripheral blood, collected after pregnancy. The genes are TRBV29-1 and TRBJ1-3; tentative D call: TRBD1 (6 bases). This TCR was sampled from a female donor with multiple sclerosis, enrolled in a pregnancy study. DNA of the CDR3: TGCAGCGTTGCAGGGGACACCATATATTTT. It is translated as CSVAGDTIYF.